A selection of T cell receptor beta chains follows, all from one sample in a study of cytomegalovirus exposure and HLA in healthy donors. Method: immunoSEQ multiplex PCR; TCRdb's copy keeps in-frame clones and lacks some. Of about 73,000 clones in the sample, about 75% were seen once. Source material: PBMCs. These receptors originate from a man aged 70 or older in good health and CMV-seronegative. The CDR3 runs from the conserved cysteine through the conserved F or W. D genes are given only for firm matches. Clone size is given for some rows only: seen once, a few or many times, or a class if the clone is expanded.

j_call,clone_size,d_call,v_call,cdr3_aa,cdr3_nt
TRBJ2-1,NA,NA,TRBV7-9,CASSWTTGPSYNEQFF,TGTGCCAGCAGCTGGACCACAGGGCCCTCCTACAATGAGCAGTTCTTC
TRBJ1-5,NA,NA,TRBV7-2,CASSFAGANQPQHF,TGTGCCAGCAGCTTCGCGGGAGCAAATCAGCCCCAGCATTTT
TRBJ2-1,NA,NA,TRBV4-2,CASSQGTPGDNEQFF,TGTGCCAGCAGCCAAGGGACTCCTGGGGACAATGAGCAGTTCTTC
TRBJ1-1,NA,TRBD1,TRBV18,CASSPDRRRAEAFF,TGTGCCAGCTCCCCGGACAGGAGGAGGGCTGAAGCTTTCTTT
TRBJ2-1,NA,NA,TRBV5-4,CASSLDGSSYNEQFF,TGTGCCAGCAGCTTGGACGGGAGCTCCTACAATGAGCAGTTCTTC
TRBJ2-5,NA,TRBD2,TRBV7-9,CSSSPTSGAKTQYF,TGTTCCAGCAGCCCTACTAGCGGGGCCAAGACCCAGTACTTC
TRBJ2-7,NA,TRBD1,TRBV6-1,CASSDLSGQGPGEQYF,TGTGCCAGCAGTGATCTCTCGGGACAGGGACCTGGCGAGCAGTACTTC
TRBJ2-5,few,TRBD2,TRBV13,CASSFRTSGVETQYF,TGTGCCAGCAGCTTTCGAACTAGCGGGGTAGAGACCCAGTACTTC
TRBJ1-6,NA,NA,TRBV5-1,CASSHSGQQTYNSPLHF,TGCGCCAGCAGCCACTCTGGACAGCAAACCTATAATTCACCCCTCCACTTT
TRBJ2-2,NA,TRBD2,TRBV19,CASSILAGDPGELFF,TGTGCCAGTAGTATTCTGGCGGGGGACCCCGGGGAGCTGTTTTTT
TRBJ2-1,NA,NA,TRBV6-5,CASTGGYNEQFF,TGTGCCAGCACTGGGGGGTACAATGAGCAGTTCTTC
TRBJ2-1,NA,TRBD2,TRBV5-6,CASSLGGGGAYNEQFF,TGTGCCAGCAGCTTGGGCGGCGGGGGGGCCTACAATGAGCAGTTCTTC
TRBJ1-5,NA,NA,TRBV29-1,CSVTGQMDQPQHF,TGCAGCGTCACAGGACAGATGGATCAGCCCCAGCATTTT
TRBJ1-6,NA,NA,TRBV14,CASSQGHSPLHF,TGTGCCAGCAGCCAAGGACACTCACCCCTCCACTTT